Following are 15 T cell receptor beta chains from one sample sequenced in a study of shared clonotypes between healthy human individuals. Terminally differentiated effector memory CD45RA+ cells were excluded by CCR7 positive selection of CD45RO-negative cells. TCRdb's copy holds only in-frame clones and misses some; the assay was immunoSEQ multiplex PCR. The data contain about 2.1 million clones, around 93% of them seen just once; the ten biggest clones take up around 1.7%. Sample: naive CD8+ T cells from PBMCs. These TCRs come from a man between 18 and 29 years old in good health. Some clones in this sample may be carry-over from other donors' samples.

The chain carries TRBV4-3 and TRBJ1-1; 8 nucleotides line up with TRBD1. CDR1 is LGHNA and CDR2 is YSLEER in the germline V gene. J lost 1 base, V lost 1 base, and 2 bases had no gene match. The CDR3 totals 15 residues. CDR3 in amino acids: CASSQGTGTNTEAFF. The CDR3, as DNA: TGCGCCAGCAGCCAAGGGACAGGGACGAACACTGAAGCTTTCTTT.

The table lists this clone with a few counts. This chain connects TRBV19 to TRBJ2-7; D might be TRBD1 (5 bases). Trimming shortened V by 3 bases and J by 4 bases, and 10 bases separated the two germline ends. Germline V gene data show CDR1 as LNHDA and CDR2 as SQIVND (reference sequence). The CDR3 spans 13 residues. In DNA, the CDR3 is TGTGCCAGTAGTATCGGCAGGGAATACGAGCAGTACTTC. Amino acid sequence: CASSIGREYEQYF.

A note on this clone: Other nucleotide sequences in the sample specify the same CDR3. This chain uses TRBV27 with TRBJ1-2; D gene uncertain. The V gene lost 2 bases and the J gene lost 2 bases, with 6 bases spanning the gap. CDR1 is MNHEY, CDR2 SMNVEV, per germline (reference sequence). This CDR3 region has 13 residues. The CDR3 nucleotides read TGTGCCAGCAGTTTAGGTCTGAACTATGGCTACACCTTC. Residues: CASSLGLNYGYTF.

The rearrangement links TRBV5-6 to TRBJ1-5; no clear D gene. V was trimmed by 3 bases and J by 4 bases, leaving 11 bases between them. The CDR3 covers 14 residues. Germline assignment: CDR1 SGHDT and CDR2 YYEEEE. CDR3 region: CASSSGRSNQPQHF. DNA of the CDR3: TGTGCCAGCAGCTCTGGACGGTCTAATCAGCCCCAGCATTTT.

The chain links TRBV15 to TRBJ2-4; D remains unclear. The CDR3 covers 17 residues. V was shortened by 8 bases and J by 0 bases, with 20 bases between the two germline ends. Germline V gene lookup returns CDR1 LNHNV and CDR2 YYDKDF (reference sequence). CDR3: CATRPSHTSLAKNIQYF. Written as DNA, the CDR3 is TGTGCCACCCGGCCTAGTCACACATCCCTAGCCAAAAACATTCAGTACTTC.

The chain links TRBV19 to TRBJ2-7, with D possibly TRBD1 on 5 matching bases. The V end lost 11 bases, the J end lost 5 bases, and 13 bases lay between the germline ends. Per germline, CDR1 LNHDA and CDR2 SQIVND (reference sequence). The CDR3 sequence is 11 residues long. CDR3 protein: CAAGNSHEQYF. The DNA for the CDR3 is TGTGCCGCAGGGAATTCCCACGAGCAGTACTTC.

The rearrangement links TRBV6-1 to TRBJ2-7; 7 positions agree with TRBD2. The V segment lost 2 bases and the J segment 1 base; nucleotides outside the gene matches: 5. The CDR3 covers 15 residues. Germline loops: CDR1 MNHNS, CDR2 SASEGT. CDR3: CASSEYAGESYEQYF. Written as DNA, the CDR3 is TGTGCCAGCAGTGAATATGCGGGGGAATCCTACGAGCAGTACTTC.

The V gene is TRBV4-1, the J gene TRBJ2-1, with D uncertain. The V gene lost 1 base and the J gene lost 5 bases, with 12 bases spanning the gap. Germline CDR1 MGHRA, CDR2 YSYEKL. The length of the CDR3 is 15 residues. As DNA, the CDR3 is TGCGCCAGCAGCCAAGGCTCTTATCGAAACAATGAGCAGTTCTTC. Translating gives CASSQGSYRNNEQFF.

This rearrangement joins TRBV7-9 to TRBJ2-7; 10 bases match TRBD2. Germline V gene lookup returns CDR1 SEHNR and CDR2 FQNEAQ (reference sequence). Trimming cost V 5 bases and J 2 bases; bases outside gene matches: 9. The CDR3 has 16 residues. The CDR3 is CASSQNQREGPYEQYF. The DNA for the CDR3 is TGTGCCAGCAGCCAGAACCAGCGGGAGGGCCCCTACGAGCAGTACTTC.

The J gene is TRBJ2-3, the V gene TRBV29-1; 7 bases line up with TRBD2. Germline V gives CDR1 SQVTM, CDR2 ANQGSEA. The CDR3 length is 14 residues. After removal of 4 bases from V and 5 bases from J, the junction contained 9 bases not matched to a gene. CDR3 sequence: CSVAGGTALDTQYF. DNA for the CDR3: TGCAGCGTTGCGGGAGGAACCGCCCTAGATACGCAGTATTTT.

The chain is built from TRBV29-1 and TRBJ2-7, with D uncertain. Per germline, CDR1 SQVTM and CDR2 ANQGSEA. Trimming removed 7 bases from V and 0 bases from J, with 10 bases in between. The CDR3 is 12 amino acids. In DNA form, the CDR3 reads TGCAGCGCAACCTTCAGCTCCTACGAGCAGTACTTC. Translated, it gives CSATFSSYEQYF.

A note on this clone: This CDR3 is also generated by other DNA sequences in the sample. The chain links TRBV7-3 to TRBJ2-1; 7 bases are shared with TRBD2. The CDR3 consists of 13 residues. Germline CDR1 reads SGHTA; CDR2 reads FQGTGA. The V gene end was trimmed by 5 bases and the J gene end by 6 bases; junction bases not matched to a gene: 4. The DNA for the CDR3 is TGTGCCAGCAGCCCCTCGGGGGGCAATGAGCAGTTCTTC. It codes for CASSPSGGNEQFF.

This rearrangement joins TRBV27 to TRBJ2-7, with 7 bases lining up with TRBD1. V lost 8 bases and J lost 2; bases outside the gene matches: 3. The CDR3 runs 12 residues. Germline V gene data show CDR1 as MNHEY and CDR2 as SMNVEV (reference sequence). This CDR3 is CASQGQTYEQYF. Written as DNA, the CDR3 is TGTGCCAGCCAGGGACAGACCTACGAGCAGTACTTC.

This clone has only one observation. The rearrangement uses TRBV15 and TRBJ1-4; D not certain. Germline assignment: CDR1 LNHNV and CDR2 YYDKDF (reference sequence). The CDR3 is made up of 14 amino acids. Trimming left V 5 bases short and J 0 bases short, with 7 bases between. The CDR3 region is CATSYPATNEKLFF. The CDR3 DNA reads TGTGCCACCAGCTATCCGGCAACTAATGAAAAACTGTTTTTT.

About this clone: Distinct nucleotide sequences in the sample also encode this CDR3. CDR3 nucleotide sequence: TGTGCCAGTGGGGGATCTAACTACGAGCAGTACTTC. Protein: CASGGSNYEQYF. This sequence joins TRBV6-5 and TRBJ2-7; D may correspond to TRBD1 or TRBD2 (5 bases each). V was shortened by 9 bases and J by 3 bases, with 12 bases between the two germline ends. Per the germline V gene, CDR1 is MNHEY and CDR2 is SVGAGI. The CDR3 totals 12 residues.